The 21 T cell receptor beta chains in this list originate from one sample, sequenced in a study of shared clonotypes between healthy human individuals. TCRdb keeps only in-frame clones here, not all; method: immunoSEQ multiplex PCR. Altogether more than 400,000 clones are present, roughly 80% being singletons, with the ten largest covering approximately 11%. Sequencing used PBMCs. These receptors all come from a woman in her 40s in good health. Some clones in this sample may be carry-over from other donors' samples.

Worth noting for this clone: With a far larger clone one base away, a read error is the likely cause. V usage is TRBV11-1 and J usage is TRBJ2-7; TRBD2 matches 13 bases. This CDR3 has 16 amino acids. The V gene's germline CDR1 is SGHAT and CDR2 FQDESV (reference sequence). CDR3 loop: CASSLTGTSGTYEQHF. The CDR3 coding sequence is TGTGCCAGCAGCCTCACCGGGACTAGCGGGACCTACGAGCAGCACTTC.

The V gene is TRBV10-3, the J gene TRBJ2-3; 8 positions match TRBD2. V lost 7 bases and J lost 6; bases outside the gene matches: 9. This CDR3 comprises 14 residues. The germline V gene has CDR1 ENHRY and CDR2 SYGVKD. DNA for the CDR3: TGTGCCATCACTGCACTAGCGGTAGGGGATACGCAGTATTTT. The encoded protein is CAITALAVGDTQYF.

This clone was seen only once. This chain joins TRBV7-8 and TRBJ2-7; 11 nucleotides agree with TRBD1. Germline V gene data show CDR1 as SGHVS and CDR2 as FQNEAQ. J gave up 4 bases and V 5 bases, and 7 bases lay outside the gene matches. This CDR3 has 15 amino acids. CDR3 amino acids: CASSRGQGARYEQYF. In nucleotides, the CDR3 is TGTGCCAGCAGCAGAGGACAGGGGGCGAGGTACGAGCAGTACTTC.

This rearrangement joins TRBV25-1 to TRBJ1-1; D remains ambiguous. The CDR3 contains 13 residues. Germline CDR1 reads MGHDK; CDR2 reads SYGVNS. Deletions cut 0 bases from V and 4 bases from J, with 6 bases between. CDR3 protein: CASSEYIFTEAFF. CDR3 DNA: TGTGCCAGCAGTGAATATATATTCACTGAAGCTTTCTTT.

The CDR3 reads CASSTQGRITGELFF. The CDR3 region has the DNA TGTGCCAGCAGCACACAGGGAAGAATCACCGGGGAGCTGTTTTTT. The chain uses TRBV5-5 and TRBJ2-2; the D gene is possibly TRBD1 (6 bases). Germline loops: CDR1 SGHKS, CDR2 YYEKEE (reference sequence). The CDR3 covers 15 residues. V shed 4 bases and J shed 4 bases, with 14 bases lying between them.

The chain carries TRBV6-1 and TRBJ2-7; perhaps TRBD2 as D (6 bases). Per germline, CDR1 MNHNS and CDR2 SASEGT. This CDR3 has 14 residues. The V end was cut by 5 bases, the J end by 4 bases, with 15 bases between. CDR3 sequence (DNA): TGTGCCAGCAGTCTTCGGGCGGGATCTTACGAGCAGTACTTC. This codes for CASSLRAGSYEQYF.

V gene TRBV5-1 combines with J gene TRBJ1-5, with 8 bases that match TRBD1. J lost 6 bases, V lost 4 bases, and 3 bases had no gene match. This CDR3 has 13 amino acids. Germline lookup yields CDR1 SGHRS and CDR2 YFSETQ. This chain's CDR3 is CASSETGVQPQHF. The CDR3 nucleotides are TGCGCCAGCAGCGAGACAGGGGTTCAGCCCCAGCATTTT.

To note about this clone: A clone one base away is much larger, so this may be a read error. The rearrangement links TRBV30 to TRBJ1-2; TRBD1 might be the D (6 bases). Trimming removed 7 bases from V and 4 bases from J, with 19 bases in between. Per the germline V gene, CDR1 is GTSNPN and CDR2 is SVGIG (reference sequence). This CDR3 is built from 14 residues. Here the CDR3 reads CALTPSETGYGYTF. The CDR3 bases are TGTGCCTTGACTCCCTCTGAGACAGGCTATGGCTACACCTTC.

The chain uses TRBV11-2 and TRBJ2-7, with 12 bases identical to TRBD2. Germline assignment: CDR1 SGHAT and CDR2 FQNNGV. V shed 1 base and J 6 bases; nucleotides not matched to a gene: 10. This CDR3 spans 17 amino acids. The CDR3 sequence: CASSLVPLAGGLTEQYF. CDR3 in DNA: TGTGCCAGCAGCTTAGTACCCCTAGCGGGAGGGCTCACCGAGCAGTACTTC.

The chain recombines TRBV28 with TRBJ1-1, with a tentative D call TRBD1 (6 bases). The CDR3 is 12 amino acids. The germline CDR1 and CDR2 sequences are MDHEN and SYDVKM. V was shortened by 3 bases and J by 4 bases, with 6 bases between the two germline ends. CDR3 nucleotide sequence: TGTGCCAGCAGTTTGGGGGCCACTGAAGCTTTCTTT. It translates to CASSLGATEAFF. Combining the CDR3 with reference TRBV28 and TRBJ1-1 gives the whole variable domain DVKVTQSSRYLVKRTGEKVFLECVQDMDHENMFWYRQDPGLGLRLIYFSYDVKMKEKGDIPEGYSVSREKKERFSLILESASTNQTSMYLCASSLGATEAFFGQGTRLTVV.

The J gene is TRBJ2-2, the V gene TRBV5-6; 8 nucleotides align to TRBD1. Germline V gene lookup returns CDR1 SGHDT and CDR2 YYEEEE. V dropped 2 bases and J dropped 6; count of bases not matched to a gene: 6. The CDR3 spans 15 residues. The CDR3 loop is CASSLAGGAPGELFF. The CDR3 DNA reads TGTGCCAGCAGCTTAGCAGGGGGCGCCCCCGGGGAGCTGTTTTTT.

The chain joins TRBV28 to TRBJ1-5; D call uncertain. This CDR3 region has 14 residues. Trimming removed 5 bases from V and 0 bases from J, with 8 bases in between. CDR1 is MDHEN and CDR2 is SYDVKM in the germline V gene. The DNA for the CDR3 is TGTGCCAGCAGTCAGGATCCTAGCAATCAGCCCCAGCATTTT. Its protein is CASSQDPSNQPQHF.

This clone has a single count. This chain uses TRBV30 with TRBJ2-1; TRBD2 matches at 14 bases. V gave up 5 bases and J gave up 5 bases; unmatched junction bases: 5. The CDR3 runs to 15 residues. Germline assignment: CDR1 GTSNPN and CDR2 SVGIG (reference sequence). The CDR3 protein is CAWARLAGGHNEQFF. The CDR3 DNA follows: TGTGCCTGGGCCCGACTAGCGGGAGGGCACAATGAGCAGTTCTTC.

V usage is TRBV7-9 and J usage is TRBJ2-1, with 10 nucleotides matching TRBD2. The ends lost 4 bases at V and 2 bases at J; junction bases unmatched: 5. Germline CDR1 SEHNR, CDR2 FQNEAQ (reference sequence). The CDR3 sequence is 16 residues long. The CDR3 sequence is CASSSPGLATYNEQFF. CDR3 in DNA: TGTGCCAGCAGCTCGCCGGGACTAGCGACCTACAATGAGCAGTTCTTC.

The CDR3 coding sequence is TGCGCCAGCAGCCTGGACGGGACCGCCACCTCCACCTTC. Its translation: CASSLDGTATSTF. This sequence joins TRBV5-1 and TRBJ1-2, with D possibly TRBD1 on 5 matching bases. CDR1 and CDR2 from the germline V gene are SGHRS and YFSETQ. This CDR3 is built from 13 residues. Trimming removed 4 bases from V and 13 bases from J, with 20 bases in between.

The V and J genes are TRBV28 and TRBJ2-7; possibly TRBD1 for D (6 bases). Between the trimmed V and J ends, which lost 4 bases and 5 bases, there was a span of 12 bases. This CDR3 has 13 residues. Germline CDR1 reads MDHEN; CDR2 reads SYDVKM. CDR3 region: CASSSPQGHEQYF. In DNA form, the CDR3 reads TGTGCCAGCAGTTCCCCACAGGGACACGAGCAGTACTTC.

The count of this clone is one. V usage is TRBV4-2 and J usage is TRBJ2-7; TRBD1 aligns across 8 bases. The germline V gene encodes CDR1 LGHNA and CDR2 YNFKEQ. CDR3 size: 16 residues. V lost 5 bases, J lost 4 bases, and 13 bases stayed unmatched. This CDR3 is CASSLAGQGFGYEQYF. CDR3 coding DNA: TGTGCCAGCAGCTTGGCTGGACAGGGTTTTGGATACGAGCAGTACTTC.

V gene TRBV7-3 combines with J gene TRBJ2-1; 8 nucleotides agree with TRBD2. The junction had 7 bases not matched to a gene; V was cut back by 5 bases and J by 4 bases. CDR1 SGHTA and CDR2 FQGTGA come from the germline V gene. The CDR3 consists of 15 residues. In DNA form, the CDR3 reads TGTGCCAGCAGCCCCCAACTAGCGGAGTACAATGAGCAGTTCTTC. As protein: CASSPQLAEYNEQFF.

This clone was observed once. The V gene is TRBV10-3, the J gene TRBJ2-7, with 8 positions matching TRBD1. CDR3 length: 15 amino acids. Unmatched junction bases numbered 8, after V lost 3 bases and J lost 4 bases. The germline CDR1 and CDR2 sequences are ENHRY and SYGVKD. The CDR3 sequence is CAISELGQGWYEQYF. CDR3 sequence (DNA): TGTGCCATCAGTGAACTTGGACAGGGTTGGTACGAGCAGTACTTC.

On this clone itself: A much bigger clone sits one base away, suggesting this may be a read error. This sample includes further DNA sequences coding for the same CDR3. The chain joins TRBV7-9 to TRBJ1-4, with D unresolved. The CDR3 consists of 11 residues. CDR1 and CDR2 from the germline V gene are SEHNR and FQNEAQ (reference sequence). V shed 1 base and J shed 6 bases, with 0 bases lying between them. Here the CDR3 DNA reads TGTGCCAGCAGCTTAGATGAAAAACTGTTTTTT. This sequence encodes CASSLDEKLFF.

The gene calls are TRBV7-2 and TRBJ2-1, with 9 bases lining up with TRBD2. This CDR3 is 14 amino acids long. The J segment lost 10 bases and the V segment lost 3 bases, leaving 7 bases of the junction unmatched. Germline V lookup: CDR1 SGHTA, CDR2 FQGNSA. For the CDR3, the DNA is TGTGCCAGCAGCTTTCCCCTAGCGGGAAGGGAGCAGTTCTTC. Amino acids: CASSFPLAGREQFF.